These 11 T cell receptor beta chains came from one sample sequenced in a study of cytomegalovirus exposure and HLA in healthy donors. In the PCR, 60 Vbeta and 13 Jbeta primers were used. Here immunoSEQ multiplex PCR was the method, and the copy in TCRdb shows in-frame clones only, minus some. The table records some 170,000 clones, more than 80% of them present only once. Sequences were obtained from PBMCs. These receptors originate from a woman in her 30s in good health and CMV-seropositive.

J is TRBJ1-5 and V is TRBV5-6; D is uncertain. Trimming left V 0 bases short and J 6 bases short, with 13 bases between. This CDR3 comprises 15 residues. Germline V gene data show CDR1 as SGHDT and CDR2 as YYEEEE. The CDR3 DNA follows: TGTGCCAGCAGCTTGGGTCTGGCAGGAACTCAGCCCCAGCATTTT. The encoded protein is CASSLGLAGTQPQHF.

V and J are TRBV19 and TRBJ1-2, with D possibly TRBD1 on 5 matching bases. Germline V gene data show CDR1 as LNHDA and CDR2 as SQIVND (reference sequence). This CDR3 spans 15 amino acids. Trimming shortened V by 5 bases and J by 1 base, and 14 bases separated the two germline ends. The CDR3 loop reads CASSSSGDVNYGYTF. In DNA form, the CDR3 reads TGTGCCAGTAGTTCCAGCGGGGACGTTAACTATGGCTACACCTTC.

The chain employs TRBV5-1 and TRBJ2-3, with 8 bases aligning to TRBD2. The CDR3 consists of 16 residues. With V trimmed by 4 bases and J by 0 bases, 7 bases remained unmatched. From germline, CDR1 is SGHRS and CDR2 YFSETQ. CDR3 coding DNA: TGCGCCAGCAGCCTCTATAGCGGGGTTAGCACAGATACGCAGTATTTT. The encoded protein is CASSLYSGVSTDTQYF.

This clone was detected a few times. The CDR3 reads CASRDPPGQGRSPLHF. The DNA for the CDR3 is TGCGCCAGCAGAGATCCCCCGGGACAGGGGCGATCACCCCTCCACTTT. The chain couples TRBV5-1 to TRBJ1-6, with 10 bases fitting TRBD1. Germline values: CDR1 SGHRS, CDR2 YFSETQ. The CDR3 spans 16 residues. V lost 5 bases to trimming and J lost 10 bases; unmatched junction nucleotides: 12.

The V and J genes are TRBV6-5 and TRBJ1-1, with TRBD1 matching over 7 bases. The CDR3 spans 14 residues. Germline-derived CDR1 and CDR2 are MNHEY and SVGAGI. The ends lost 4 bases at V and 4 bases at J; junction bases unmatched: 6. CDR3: CASSSGQLSTEAFF. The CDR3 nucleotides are TGTGCCAGCAGTTCGGGACAGTTGAGCACTGAAGCTTTCTTT.

The chain's CDR3 is CASSQGLASEQFF. The CDR3 region has the DNA TGTGCCAGCAGCCAGGGACTAGCAAGTGAGCAGTTCTTC. The chain employs TRBV11-1 and TRBJ2-1, with 9 bases lining up with TRBD2. Germline loops: CDR1 SGHAT, CDR2 FQDESV (reference sequence). Trimming at V came to 5 bases and at J to 9 bases, leaving 5 bases not matched to a gene. The CDR3 consists of 13 residues.

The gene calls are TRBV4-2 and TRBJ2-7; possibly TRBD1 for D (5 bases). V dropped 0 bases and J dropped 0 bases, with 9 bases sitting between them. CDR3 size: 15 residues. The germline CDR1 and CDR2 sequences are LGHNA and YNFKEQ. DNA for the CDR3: TGTGCCAGCAGCCAAGAACAGGAGTACTCCTACGAGCAGTACTTC. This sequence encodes CASSQEQEYSYEQYF.

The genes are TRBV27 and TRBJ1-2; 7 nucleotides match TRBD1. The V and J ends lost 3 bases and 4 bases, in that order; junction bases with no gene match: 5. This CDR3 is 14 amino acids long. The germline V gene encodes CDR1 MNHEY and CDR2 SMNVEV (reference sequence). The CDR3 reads CASSFGRTGYGYTF. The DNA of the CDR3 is TGTGCCAGCAGTTTTGGAAGGACAGGCTATGGCTACACCTTC.

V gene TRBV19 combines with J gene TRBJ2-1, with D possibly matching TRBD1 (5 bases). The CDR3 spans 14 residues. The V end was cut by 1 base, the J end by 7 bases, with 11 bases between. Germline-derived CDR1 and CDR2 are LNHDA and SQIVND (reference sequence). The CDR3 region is CASSIGGRVNEQFF. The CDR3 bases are TGTGCCAGTAGTATAGGAGGCAGGGTGAATGAGCAGTTCTTC.

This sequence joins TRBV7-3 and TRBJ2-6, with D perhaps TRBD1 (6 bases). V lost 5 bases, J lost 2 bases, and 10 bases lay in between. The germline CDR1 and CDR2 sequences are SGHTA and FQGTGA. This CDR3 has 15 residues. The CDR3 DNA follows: TGTGCCAGCAGCCCACAGGGCCCTGGGGCCAACGTCCTGACTTTC. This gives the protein CASSPQGPGANVLTF.

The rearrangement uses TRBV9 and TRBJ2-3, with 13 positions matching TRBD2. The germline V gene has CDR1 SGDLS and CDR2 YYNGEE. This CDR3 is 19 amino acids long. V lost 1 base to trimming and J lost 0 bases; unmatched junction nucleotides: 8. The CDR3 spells CASSVPGTSGVSSTDTQYF. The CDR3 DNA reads TGTGCCAGCAGCGTACCCGGGACTAGCGGGGTCTCAAGCACAGATACGCAGTATTTT.